One and the same sample provided the 3 T cell receptor beta chains below, sequenced in a study of OX40 agonist ivuxolimab in advanced cancers. Libraries were built with the immunoSEQ multiplex PCR assay. TCRdb mirrors the immuneACCESS table, restricted to in-frame sequences. Some clones are absent from its copies; in checked studies, under half trace to an unresolved V gene, and the reason for the others is unknown. The sample profile shows under 90,000 clones; roughly 90% of them were found once. In total, the top ten clones hold less than 1% of the sample. The material was CD4+ or CD8+ T cells sorted from blood, obtained in a trial of the OX40 agonist ivuxolimab. These receptors were collected from an adult with an advanced solid tumor such as melanoma, head and neck, liver or kidney cancer.

The rearrangement uses TRBV19 and TRBJ2-6; possible D gene TRBD1, 6 bases. This CDR3 comprises 15 residues. Trimming removed 7 bases from V and 3 bases from J, with 13 bases in between. CDR1 and CDR2 from the germline V gene are LNHDA and SQIVND (reference sequence). The CDR3 sequence is CASMMTGFGANVLTF. The CDR3 bases are TGTGCCAGTATGATGACAGGTTTTGGGGCCAACGTCCTGACTTTC.

The chain uses TRBV2 and TRBJ2-1; D call uncertain. Germline V CDR1 and CDR2: SNHLY, FYNNEI. Trimming took 4 bases from V and 0 from J, leaving 13 bases between them. The CDR3 runs to 16 residues. The chain's CDR3 is CASSVRQSSSYNEQFF. The CDR3 DNA reads TGTGCCAGCAGTGTCCGTCAGTCGAGCTCCTACAATGAGCAGTTCTTC. The full variable domain, its missing parts supplied by reference TRBV2 and TRBJ2-1, is EPEVTQTPSHQVTQMGQEVILRCVPISNHLYFYWYRQILGQKVEFLVSFYNNEISEKSEIFDDQFSVERPDGSNFTLKIRSTKLEDSAMYFCASSVRQSSSYNEQFFGPGTRLTVL.

This chain uses TRBV6-6 with TRBJ1-4; the D is unclear. The CDR3 runs 15 residues. The V end lost 6 bases, the J end lost 0 bases, and 11 bases lay between the germline ends. Germline CDR1 MNHNY, CDR2 SVGAGI (reference sequence). The DNA for the CDR3 is TGTGCCAGCAGCCGAAGTCCTGCAACTAATGAAAAACTGTTTTTT. It specifies CASSRSPATNEKLFF.